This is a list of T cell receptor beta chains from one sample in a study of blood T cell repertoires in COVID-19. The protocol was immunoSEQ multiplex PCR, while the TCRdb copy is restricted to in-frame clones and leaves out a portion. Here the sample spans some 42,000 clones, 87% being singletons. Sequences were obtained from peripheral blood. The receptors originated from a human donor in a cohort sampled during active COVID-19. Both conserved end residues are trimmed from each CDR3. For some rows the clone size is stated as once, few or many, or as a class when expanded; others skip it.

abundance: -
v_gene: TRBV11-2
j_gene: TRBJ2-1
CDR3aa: ASSLDSWGAEYSYNEQF

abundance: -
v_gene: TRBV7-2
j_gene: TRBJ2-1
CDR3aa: ASSSSSGAYNEQF

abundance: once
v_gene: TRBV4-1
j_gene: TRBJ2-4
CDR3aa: ASSQGGRGYENIQY

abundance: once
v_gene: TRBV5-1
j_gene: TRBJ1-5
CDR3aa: ASSLGAGGSQPQH

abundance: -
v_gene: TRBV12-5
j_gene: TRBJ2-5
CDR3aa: ASLRGNQETQY

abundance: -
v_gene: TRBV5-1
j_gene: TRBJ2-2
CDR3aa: ASTWDTATGELF

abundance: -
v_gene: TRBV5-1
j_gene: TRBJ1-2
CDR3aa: ASSLDREEGYT

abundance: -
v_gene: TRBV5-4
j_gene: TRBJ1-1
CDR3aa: ASRSGGRDTEAF

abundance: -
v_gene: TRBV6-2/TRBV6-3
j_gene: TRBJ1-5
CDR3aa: ASSTWRRGNQPQH

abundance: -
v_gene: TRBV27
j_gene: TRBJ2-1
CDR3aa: ASSHGLAGGANEQF

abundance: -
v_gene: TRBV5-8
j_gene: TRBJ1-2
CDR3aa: ASSLVEGTYSSGYT

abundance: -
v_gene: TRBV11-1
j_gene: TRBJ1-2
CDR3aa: ASSLERTLGNGYT

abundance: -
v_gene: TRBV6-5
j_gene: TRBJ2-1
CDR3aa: ASARTSGSINEQF

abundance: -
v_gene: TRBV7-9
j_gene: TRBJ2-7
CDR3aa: ASSPDAYEQY

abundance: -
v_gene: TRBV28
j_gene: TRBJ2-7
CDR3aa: ASSLRLAGGPSNYEQY

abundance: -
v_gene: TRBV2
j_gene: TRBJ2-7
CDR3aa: ASSVTREYEQY

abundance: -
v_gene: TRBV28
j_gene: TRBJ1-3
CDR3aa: ASQGAGDDSGNTIY

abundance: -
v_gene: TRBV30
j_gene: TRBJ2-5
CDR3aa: AWSVSSGGAWVQETQY

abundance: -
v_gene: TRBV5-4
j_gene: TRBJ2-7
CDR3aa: ASSLGLAGTTYEQY

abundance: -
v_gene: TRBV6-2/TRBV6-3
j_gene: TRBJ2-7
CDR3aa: ASSYSTGTGVPEQY

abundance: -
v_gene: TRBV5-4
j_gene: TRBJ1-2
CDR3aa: ASSSGGELRDGYT

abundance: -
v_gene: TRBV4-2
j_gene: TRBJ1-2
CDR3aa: ASSQVTGTGDSYGYT

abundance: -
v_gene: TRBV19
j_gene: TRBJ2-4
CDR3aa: ASSSRLAGRLTKNIQY

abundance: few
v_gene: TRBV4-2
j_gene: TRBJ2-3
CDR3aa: ASSQTSGGAADTQY

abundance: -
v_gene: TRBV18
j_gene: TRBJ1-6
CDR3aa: ASSPNPGGGSPLH

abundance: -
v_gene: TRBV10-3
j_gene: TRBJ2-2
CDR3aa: ATDRGLTGGELF

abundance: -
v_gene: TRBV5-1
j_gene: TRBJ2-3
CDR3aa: ASSLRGGAPDTQY

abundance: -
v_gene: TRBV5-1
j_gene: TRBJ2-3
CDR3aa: ASSLAASGRGADTQY

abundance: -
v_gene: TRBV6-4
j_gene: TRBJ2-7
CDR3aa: ASSDSEGRGPYEQY